Listed below are T cell receptor beta chains from one sample, sequenced in a study of blood T cell repertoires in COVID-19. The assay was immunoSEQ multiplex PCR, and TCRdb's table has in-frame clones only and misses some. The table lists about 200,000 clones, roughly 88% of them singletons, with over 15% in the top ten. The sample was peripheral blood. Receptors originate from a man between 50 and 59 years old with COVID-19, enrolled during active disease. The CDR3 runs from the conserved cysteine through the conserved F or W. The order of the fields is CDR3 DNA, CDR3 protein, D gene, J gene, V gene, CDR3 length, clone size. D genes are given only for firm matches. Rows give clone size only sometimes, using once, few, many, or a class for an expanded clone.

CDR3nt: TGTGCCAGCAGCGGACGGACTAGCGGCGAGCAGTACTTC; CDR3aa: CASSGRTSGEQYF; d_gene: TRBD2; j_gene: TRBJ2-7; v_gene: TRBV11-2; len: 13; abundance: NA
CDR3nt: TGTGCCAGCAGTTCCAGCCGAAGGACAGGCCTTATGTCCAATTCACCCCTCCACTTT; CDR3aa: CASSSSRRTGLMSNSPLHF; d_gene: TRBD1; j_gene: TRBJ1-6; v_gene: TRBV6-2/TRBV6-3; len: 19; abundance: few
CDR3nt: TGTGCCAGCAGGGGGCATAGTAATCAGCCCCAGCATTTT; CDR3aa: CASRGHSNQPQHF; d_gene: NA; j_gene: TRBJ1-5; v_gene: TRBV6-5; len: 13; abundance: NA
CDR3nt: TGTGCCAGTAGGAACCGGGGTGGGGCCAACGTCCTGACTTTC; CDR3aa: CASRNRGGANVLTF; d_gene: NA; j_gene: TRBJ2-6; v_gene: TRBV19; len: 14; abundance: NA
CDR3nt: TGTGCCAGCAGCTTAACCTCCAACAGCAATGAGCAGTTCTTC; CDR3aa: CASSLTSNSNEQFF; d_gene: NA; j_gene: TRBJ2-1; v_gene: TRBV7-9; len: 14; abundance: NA
CDR3nt: TGTGCCAGCAGCGTAACCCCTCTAGCGGGATCCCCAGATACGCAGTATTTT; CDR3aa: CASSVTPLAGSPDTQYF; d_gene: TRBD2; j_gene: TRBJ2-3; v_gene: TRBV9; len: 17; abundance: NA
CDR3nt: TGTGCCTGGGCCCAAGTCCGCGGACAGCTCGGGAGGGCCACCTACGAGCAGTACTTC; CDR3aa: CAWAQVRGQLGRATYEQYF; d_gene: TRBD2; j_gene: TRBJ2-7; v_gene: TRBV30; len: 19; abundance: NA
CDR3nt: TGTGCCAGCAGGCGGGATCAGGTAATCTACGAGCAGTACTTC; CDR3aa: CASRRDQVIYEQYF; d_gene: NA; j_gene: TRBJ2-7; v_gene: TRBV2; len: 14; abundance: NA
CDR3nt: TGTGCCAGCAGCTTCGCGGGCCAGATGAACACCGGGGAGCTGTTTTTT; CDR3aa: CASSFAGQMNTGELFF; d_gene: NA; j_gene: TRBJ2-2; v_gene: TRBV7-2; len: 16; abundance: once
CDR3nt: TGTGCCAGCAGCGGAGGGCGTGTCCGCTATGGCTACACCTTC; CDR3aa: CASSGGRVRYGYTF; d_gene: NA; j_gene: TRBJ1-2; v_gene: TRBV7-2; len: 14; abundance: NA
CDR3nt: TGTGCCAGCAGCTTGGTAGGTAGCGGGAGGGCCTTTCGTAGGAATGAGCAGTTCTTC; CDR3aa: CASSLVGSGRAFRRNEQFF; d_gene: TRBD2; j_gene: TRBJ2-1; v_gene: TRBV5-6; len: 19; abundance: NA
CDR3nt: TGTGCCAGCAGTTCGCCGGCGGGGGCGTTAGCTAATGAAAAACTGTTTTTT; CDR3aa: CASSSPAGALANEKLFF; d_gene: NA; j_gene: TRBJ1-4; v_gene: TRBV28; len: 17; abundance: NA
CDR3nt: TGTGCCAGCAGCCCGCGGACTAGCGAGAGATTATACGAGCAGTACTTC; CDR3aa: CASSPRTSERLYEQYF; d_gene: TRBD2; j_gene: TRBJ2-7; v_gene: TRBV7-9; len: 16; abundance: NA
CDR3nt: TGTGCCAGCAGCCATGGAGCCCCCCAGGGGACCGGGGAGCTGTTTTTT; CDR3aa: CASSHGAPQGTGELFF; d_gene: NA; j_gene: TRBJ2-2; v_gene: TRBV16; len: 16; abundance: few
CDR3nt: TGCGCCAGCAGCCGCGGGACAGGAGATTCACCCCTCCACTTT; CDR3aa: CASSRGTGDSPLHF; d_gene: TRBD1; j_gene: TRBJ1-6; v_gene: TRBV5-1; len: 14; abundance: NA
CDR3nt: TGTGCCAGCACCCGGGGCACTAGCGGGAATCAAGAGACCCAGTACTTC; CDR3aa: CASTRGTSGNQETQYF; d_gene: TRBD2; j_gene: TRBJ2-5; v_gene: TRBV6-4; len: 16; abundance: NA
CDR3nt: TGTGCCAGCAGCCTTGGACTAGCGGGAAAAGAGACCCAGTACTTC; CDR3aa: CASSLGLAGKETQYF; d_gene: TRBD2; j_gene: TRBJ2-5; v_gene: TRBV3-1/TRBV3-2; len: 15; abundance: NA
CDR3nt: TGTGCCAGTAGTATAGATTCCGACAGAGAGCAGTACTTC; CDR3aa: CASSIDSDREQYF; d_gene: NA; j_gene: TRBJ2-7; v_gene: TRBV19; len: 13; abundance: NA
CDR3nt: TGTGCCAGCAGCTTAAGGCTAGCGGGAGACACCGGGGAGCTGTTTTTT; CDR3aa: CASSLRLAGDTGELFF; d_gene: TRBD2; j_gene: TRBJ2-2; v_gene: TRBV7-6; len: 16; abundance: NA
CDR3nt: TGTGCCACCAGCAGAGATCCCAGGGATACGCAGTATTTT; CDR3aa: CATSRDPRDTQYF; d_gene: NA; j_gene: TRBJ2-3; v_gene: TRBV15; len: 13; abundance: NA
CDR3nt: TGTGCCAGCAGCCCCCTCGGACAGACCTACTCTGGGGCCAACGTCCTGACTTTC; CDR3aa: CASSPLGQTYSGANVLTF; d_gene: NA; j_gene: TRBJ2-6; v_gene: TRBV9; len: 18; abundance: NA
CDR3nt: TGTGCCAGCAGCTTAGAGGGAATTAGCTACGAGCAGTACTTC; CDR3aa: CASSLEGISYEQYF; d_gene: NA; j_gene: TRBJ2-7; v_gene: TRBV5-8; len: 14; abundance: NA
CDR3nt: TGTGCCAGCAGCTTAGAGGTTGGGCTAAACATTCAGTACTTC; CDR3aa: CASSLEVGLNIQYF; d_gene: NA; j_gene: TRBJ2-4; v_gene: TRBV7-9; len: 14; abundance: NA
CDR3nt: TGTGCCAGTAGTGTACAGGGAGCAGATACGCAGTATTTT; CDR3aa: CASSVQGADTQYF; d_gene: NA; j_gene: TRBJ2-3; v_gene: TRBV19; len: 13; abundance: NA
CDR3nt: TGTGCCTGGAGTCCCAGGGAAAAACTGTTTTTT; CDR3aa: CAWSPREKLFF; d_gene: NA; j_gene: TRBJ1-4; v_gene: TRBV30; len: 11; abundance: NA
CDR3nt: TGCGCCAGCAGCTTGGTTTCAGGGGATACGGACTATGGCTACACCTTC; CDR3aa: CASSLVSGDTDYGYTF; d_gene: NA; j_gene: TRBJ1-2; v_gene: TRBV5-1; len: 16; abundance: NA
CDR3nt: TGTGCCAGCTCACCACCGTCGTCCTACGAGCAGTACTTC; CDR3aa: CASSPPSSYEQYF; d_gene: NA; j_gene: TRBJ2-7; v_gene: TRBV18; len: 13; abundance: NA
CDR3nt: TGTGCCAGCAACCCAGGGGCCCATAATTCACCCCTCCACTTT; CDR3aa: CASNPGAHNSPLHF; d_gene: NA; j_gene: TRBJ1-6; v_gene: TRBV25-1; len: 14; abundance: NA
CDR3nt: TGTGCCAGCAGTACGGACAGGGGGCTGTATGGCTACACCTTC; CDR3aa: CASSTDRGLYGYTF; d_gene: TRBD1; j_gene: TRBJ1-2; v_gene: TRBV6-5; len: 14; abundance: once
CDR3nt: TGTGCCTGGAGTGTCAAGGACAGAAGAAACACCATATATTTT; CDR3aa: CAWSVKDRRNTIYF; d_gene: NA; j_gene: TRBJ1-3; v_gene: TRBV30; len: 14; abundance: NA
CDR3nt: TGCGCCAGCAGCCAAGAAGAGGGGAGGTACACTGAAGCTTTCTTT; CDR3aa: CASSQEEGRYTEAFF; d_gene: NA; j_gene: TRBJ1-1; v_gene: TRBV4-1; len: 15; abundance: NA
CDR3nt: TGCGCCAGCAGCTTGGGTCAAACAACTAATGAAAAACTGTTTTTT; CDR3aa: CASSLGQTTNEKLFF; d_gene: NA; j_gene: TRBJ1-4; v_gene: TRBV5-1; len: 15; abundance: NA
CDR3nt: TGCGCCAGCAGCTTGGCTCCCGGGACATCGAGGGAGCAGTACTTC; CDR3aa: CASSLAPGTSREQYF; d_gene: NA; j_gene: TRBJ2-7; v_gene: TRBV5-1; len: 15; abundance: NA
CDR3nt: TGTGCCAGCAGCTTACTGACAGGGGTTGGACAGCCCCAGCATTTT; CDR3aa: CASSLLTGVGQPQHF; d_gene: TRBD1; j_gene: TRBJ1-5; v_gene: TRBV7-2; len: 15; abundance: NA
CDR3nt: TGTGCCAGCAGCCCCCAGGGGCTGAACACTGAAGCTTTCTTT; CDR3aa: CASSPQGLNTEAFF; d_gene: NA; j_gene: TRBJ1-1; v_gene: TRBV7-3; len: 14; abundance: NA
CDR3nt: TGTGCCAGCAGTCCCCTGAGTAGCAATCAGCCCCAGCATTTT; CDR3aa: CASSPLSSNQPQHF; d_gene: NA; j_gene: TRBJ1-5; v_gene: TRBV27; len: 14; abundance: NA
CDR3nt: TGTGCCACCAGCAGAGGGATGGGTCCGGGGGAGACCCAGTACTTC; CDR3aa: CATSRGMGPGETQYF; d_gene: NA; j_gene: TRBJ2-5; v_gene: TRBV15; len: 15; abundance: NA
CDR3nt: TGTGCCAGCAGCGCTCGGACTAGCGGGAGTTACGAGCAGTACTTC; CDR3aa: CASSARTSGSYEQYF; d_gene: TRBD2; j_gene: TRBJ2-7; v_gene: TRBV6-5; len: 15; abundance: NA
CDR3nt: TGTGCCAGCAGCTTGGCCCGAGACAGCAGAAATTCACCCCTCCACTTT; CDR3aa: CASSLARDSRNSPLHF; d_gene: NA; j_gene: TRBJ1-6; v_gene: TRBV5-6; len: 16; abundance: NA
CDR3nt: TGTGCAAGTCGCCCCGTTTGGGACAGGGTAGCAGGCAATCAGCCCCAGCATTTT; CDR3aa: CASRPVWDRVAGNQPQHF; d_gene: NA; j_gene: TRBJ1-5; v_gene: TRBV12-2; len: 18; abundance: NA
CDR3nt: TGTGCCAGCAGTGACACCGACCGACTAGCGGGAGGGCACACAGATACGCAGTATTTT; CDR3aa: CASSDTDRLAGGHTDTQYF; d_gene: TRBD2; j_gene: TRBJ2-3; v_gene: TRBV6-4; len: 19; abundance: NA
CDR3nt: TGTGCCAGCAGTTCCACAGGGTTCAATGAGCAGTTCTTC; CDR3aa: CASSSTGFNEQFF; d_gene: NA; j_gene: TRBJ2-1; v_gene: TRBV13; len: 13; abundance: NA
CDR3nt: TGTGCCAGCAGCTTACAGGGGGATTATAATTCACCCCTCCACTTT; CDR3aa: CASSLQGDYNSPLHF; d_gene: TRBD1; j_gene: TRBJ1-6; v_gene: TRBV7-8; len: 15; abundance: NA
CDR3nt: TGTGCCAGCAGTCCAATGACAGGAACTTCCTACGAGCAGTACTTC; CDR3aa: CASSPMTGTSYEQYF; d_gene: NA; j_gene: TRBJ2-7; v_gene: TRBV27; len: 15; abundance: medium-sized
CDR3nt: TGTGCCAGCAGCTTTTCACAGGGGGCTCGCACTGAAGCTTTCTTT; CDR3aa: CASSFSQGARTEAFF; d_gene: TRBD1; j_gene: TRBJ1-1; v_gene: TRBV7-8; len: 15; abundance: NA
CDR3nt: TGTGCCAGCTCACAGGATCCCCCGGGACAGGGGTCTAACTATGGCTACACCTTC; CDR3aa: CASSQDPPGQGSNYGYTF; d_gene: TRBD1; j_gene: TRBJ1-2; v_gene: TRBV18; len: 18; abundance: NA